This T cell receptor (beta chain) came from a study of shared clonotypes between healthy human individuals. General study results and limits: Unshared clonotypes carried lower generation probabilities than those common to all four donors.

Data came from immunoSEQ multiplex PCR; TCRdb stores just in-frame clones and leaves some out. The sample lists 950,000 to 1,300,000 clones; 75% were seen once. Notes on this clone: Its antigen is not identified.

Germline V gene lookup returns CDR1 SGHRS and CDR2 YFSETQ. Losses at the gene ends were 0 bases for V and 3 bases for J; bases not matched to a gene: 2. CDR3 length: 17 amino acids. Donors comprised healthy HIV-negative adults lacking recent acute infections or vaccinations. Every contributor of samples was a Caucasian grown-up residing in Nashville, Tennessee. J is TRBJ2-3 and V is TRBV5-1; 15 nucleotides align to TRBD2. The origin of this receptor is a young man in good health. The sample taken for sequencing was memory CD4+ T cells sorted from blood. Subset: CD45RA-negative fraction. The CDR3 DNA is TGCGCCAGCAGCTTGGAGGGACTAGCGGGAGGAACAGATACGCAGTATTTT. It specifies CASSLEGLAGGTDTQYF.